Following are 26 T cell receptor beta chains from one sample sequenced in a study of early stage breast cancer tumors. Assay: immunoSEQ multiplex PCR; the TCRdb copy retains only in-frame clones and omits some. The repertoire holds 25,000 to 30,000 clones, 55% to 75% seen once, with roughly 31% in the top ten. The source material was blood. These receptor sequences come from a person aged 45 to 59 with breast cancer.

The rearrangement joins TRBV6-1 to TRBJ2-7, with TRBD1 as a possible D gene (6 bases). V lost 2 bases, J lost 2 bases, and 13 bases lay in between. The length of the CDR3 is 15 residues. CDR1 and CDR2 from the germline V gene are MNHNS and SASEGT. The CDR3 region has the DNA TGTGCCAGCAGTGAATACCTGACAGGAGCCTACGAGCAGTACTTC. Its translation is CASSEYLTGAYEQYF.

The chain joins TRBV2 to TRBJ2-3, with TRBD2 identical over 7 bases. Germline V gene lookup returns CDR1 SNHLY and CDR2 FYNNEI. The J segment lost 5 bases and the V segment lost 8 bases, leaving 10 bases of the junction unmatched. CDR3 length: 14 residues. The CDR3 DNA sequence: TGTGCCAGCCGGTTAGGCGGGAGTGGAGATACGCAGTATTTT. Its protein is CASRLGGSGDTQYF.

The chain joins TRBV10-3 to TRBJ2-1; D may be TRBD1 (5 bases). V was shortened by 4 bases and J by 4 bases, with 14 bases between the two germline ends. Per germline, CDR1 ENHRY and CDR2 SYGVKD. The CDR3 has 15 residues. DNA for the CDR3: TGTGCCATCAGTGCCTCAGGGAACGGGTACAATGAGCAGTTCTTC. Translation gives CAISASGNGYNEQFF.

The V call is TRBV7-2, the J call TRBJ2-1; 8 nucleotides line up with TRBD1. V dropped 3 bases and J dropped 0; count of bases not matched to a gene: 1. Germline V gene sequence: CDR1 SGHTA, CDR2 FQGNSA. There are 15 residues in the CDR3. The CDR3 region has the DNA TGTGCCAGCAGCTTTGACAGGGGCTCCTACAATGAGCAGTTCTTC. This translates into CASSFDRGSYNEQFF.

V and J are TRBV19 and TRBJ2-1; no definite D call. V was cut by 7 bases and J by 2 bases, with 3 bases left in between. Germline lookup yields CDR1 LNHDA and CDR2 SQIVND (reference sequence). This CDR3 is built from 11 residues. The CDR3 DNA reads TGTGCCAGTACCGCCTACAATGAGCAGTTCTTC. It is translated as CASTAYNEQFF.

The chain couples TRBV7-2 to TRBJ1-2; D is ambiguous. The V and J ends lost 3 bases and 8 bases respectively, with 16 bases between them. Germline lookup yields CDR1 SGHTA and CDR2 FQGNSA. CDR3 length: 14 residues. Here the CDR3 reads CASSLYRTQEGYTF. CDR3 sequence (DNA): TGTGCCAGCAGCTTGTACCGCACCCAGGAGGGCTACACCTTC.

The V and J genes are TRBV6-1 and TRBJ1-2, with D possibly matching TRBD1 (5 bases). The CDR3 is made up of 15 amino acids. CDR1 is MNHNS, CDR2 SASEGT, per germline. Trimming pared 2 bases from V and 8 bases from J, leaving 18 bases between. CDR3 loop: CASSEMSTGGVGYTF. As DNA, the CDR3 is TGTGCCAGCAGTGAAATGTCTACGGGAGGGGTGGGCTACACCTTC.

The chain couples TRBV9 to TRBJ1-4; TRBD1 aligns across 10 bases. Germline CDR1 and CDR2: SGDLS and YYNGEE. V shed 1 base and J 6 bases; nucleotides not matched to a gene: 3. This CDR3 contains 15 residues. CDR3 in DNA: TGTGCCAGCAGCGTACGACAGGGGGCTTATGAAAAACTGTTTTTT. This translates into CASSVRQGAYEKLFF.

The chain couples TRBV5-6 to TRBJ1-2; 7 bases line up with TRBD1. Germline V gene lookup returns CDR1 SGHDT and CDR2 YYEEEE. With 3 bases clipped from V and 3 bases from J, the junction kept 8 bases outside the gene matches. The CDR3 length is 15 residues. The CDR3 here is CASSSPDRLHYGYTF. CDR3 DNA sequence: TGTGCCAGCAGCTCCCCGGACAGGTTACACTATGGCTACACCTTC.

The gene calls are TRBV6-5 and TRBJ1-1, with unresolved D. Trimming took 0 bases from V and 2 from J, leaving 4 bases between them. The germline V gene has CDR1 MNHEY and CDR2 SVGAGI. The CDR3 has 13 residues. CDR3 region: CASSYSYNTEAFF. The CDR3 nucleotides are TGTGCCAGCAGTTACTCGTACAACACTGAAGCTTTCTTT.

This clone appeared a single time. This rearrangement joins TRBV4-1 to TRBJ1-2, with 7 nucleotides matching TRBD1. CDR1 is MGHRA and CDR2 is YSYEKL in the germline V gene. The junction had 6 bases not matched to a gene; V was cut back by 1 base and J by 4 bases. The CDR3 has 15 amino acids. CDR3: CASSQVGQEVYGYTF. The CDR3 nucleotides are TGCGCCAGCAGCCAAGTCGGACAGGAAGTCTATGGCTACACCTTC.

This chain connects TRBV19 to TRBJ2-3; TRBD1 matches 12 bases. In germline, CDR1 is LNHDA, CDR2 SQIVND (reference sequence). The CDR3 is 17 amino acids. The junction had 9 bases not matched to a gene; V was cut back by 6 bases and J by 2 bases. The CDR3 region has the DNA TGTGCCAGTAGAACCCGGGGACAGGGGGCTTTCACAGATACGCAGTATTTT. Its translation is CASRTRGQGAFTDTQYF. Based on the CDR3 plus reference TRBV19 and TRBJ2-3, the full variable domain is DGGITQSPKYLFRKEGQNVTLSCEQNLNHDAMYWYRQDPGQGLRLIYYSQIVNDFQKGDIAEGYSVSREKKESFPLTVTSAQKNPTAFYLCASRTRGQGAFTDTQYFGPGTRLTVL.

Only a few counts were recorded for this clone. The rearrangement joins TRBV9 to TRBJ2-1; 8 bases agree with TRBD2. Germline loops: CDR1 SGDLS, CDR2 YYNGEE. This CDR3 is built from 16 residues. The V segment lost 0 bases and the J segment 6 bases; nucleotides outside the gene matches: 8. The CDR3 bases are TGTGCCAGCAGCGTAGCCGCGGGAGGACTAATCAATGAGCAGTTCTTC. Residues: CASSVAAGGLINEQFF. Full variable domain (remainder filled in from reference TRBV9 and TRBJ2-1): DSGVTQTPKHLITATGQRVTLRCSPRSGDLSVYWYQQSLDQGLQFLIQYYNGEERAKGNILERFSAQQFPDLHSELNLSSLELGDSALYFCASSVAAGGLINEQFFGPGTRLTVL.

V usage is TRBV25-1 and J usage is TRBJ2-7, with a possible D match to TRBD1 (5 bases). Germline CDR1 and CDR2: MGHDK and SYGVNS. The V gene lost 0 bases and the J gene lost 7 bases, with 13 bases spanning the gap. This CDR3 has 14 amino acids. The CDR3 here is CASSEYGRVVEQYF. DNA for the CDR3: TGTGCCAGCAGTGAATATGGCAGGGTAGTGGAGCAGTACTTC.

Only a few counts were recorded for this clone. The V call is TRBV18, the J call TRBJ2-7, with 11 bases aligning to TRBD1. The V segment lost 6 bases and the J segment 0 bases; nucleotides outside the gene matches: 4. The germline V gene encodes CDR1 KGHSH and CDR2 LQKENI. The CDR3 sequence is 15 residues long. The CDR3 region is CASSAGTGGSYEQYF. In nucleotides, the CDR3 is TGTGCCAGCTCGGCCGGGACAGGGGGCTCCTACGAGCAGTACTTC.

The sample holds one count of this clone. V and J are TRBV11-2 and TRBJ2-7; tentatively, D is TRBD1 or TRBD2 (6 bases each). The CDR3 has 13 amino acids. The V gene's germline CDR1 is SGHAT and CDR2 FQNNGV. Trimming cost V 11 bases and J 4 bases, with 18 bases left between them. The CDR3 here is CAGRVGGGYEQYF. The CDR3 DNA sequence: TGTGCCGGGAGAGTGGGGGGCGGGTACGAGCAGTACTTC.

The chain employs TRBV15 and TRBJ1-2; a possible D gene is TRBD1 (6 bases). This CDR3 contains 14 residues. Trimming stripped 0 bases from V and 2 bases from J, with 7 bases between. The germline V gene has CDR1 LNHNV and CDR2 YYDKDF (reference sequence). The CDR3 nucleotides are TGTGCCACCAGCAGAGATACAGGGAACTATGGCTACACCTTC. Amino acid sequence: CATSRDTGNYGYTF.

This clone was seen a single time. The chain recombines TRBV5-1 with TRBJ1-1; a weak D match, TRBD1 (5 bases). V shed 0 bases and J shed 8 bases, with 17 bases lying between them. CDR1 is SGHRS and CDR2 is YFSETQ in the germline V gene. The CDR3 runs 15 residues. The CDR3 coding sequence is TGCGCCAGCAGCTTGGAAGGGGTTCCCCTCCGCGAAGCTTTCTTT. Translated: CASSLEGVPLREAFF.

In this sample, this clone turned up once. The CDR3 region has the DNA TGCGCCAGCAGCTTGGGAGGACAGGGAGGTGGCTACACCTTC. This encodes CASSLGGQGGGYTF. The rearrangement joins TRBV5-1 to TRBJ1-2; 8 bases fit TRBD1. CDR1 and CDR2 (germline): SGHRS, YFSETQ. The CDR3 runs to 14 residues. V was clipped by 0 bases and J by 7 bases; unmatched bases: 5.

The rearrangement links TRBV5-4 to TRBJ2-5, with 9 positions matching TRBD1. From germline, CDR1 is SGHNT and CDR2 YYREEE (reference sequence). The V and J ends lost 4 bases and 5 bases, in that order; junction bases with no gene match: 6. The CDR3 has 14 residues. The CDR3 bases are TGTGCCAGCAGCCCGGGACAGGGTGGGGAGACCCAGTACTTC. Protein sequence: CASSPGQGGETQYF.

V gene TRBV5-1 combines with J gene TRBJ2-1; D not certain. Trimming left V 3 bases short and J 0 bases short, with 16 bases between. This CDR3 comprises 17 residues. Germline V lookup: CDR1 SGHRS, CDR2 YFSETQ. The CDR3: CASSSGFGSSSYNEQFF. DNA of the CDR3: TGCGCCAGCAGCTCGGGCTTCGGGTCAAGCTCCTACAATGAGCAGTTCTTC.

In its sample, this clone was seen once. V gene TRBV18 combines with J gene TRBJ2-1; possibly TRBD2 for D (6 bases). The CDR3 covers 15 residues. Per germline, CDR1 KGHSH and CDR2 LQKENI. Trimming removed 0 bases from V and 1 base from J, with 7 bases in between. The CDR3 reads CASSPPEGSYNEQFF. The CDR3 DNA follows: TGTGCCAGCTCACCACCGGAGGGGTCCTACAATGAGCAGTTCTTC.

This clone has just a few counts. The genes are TRBV30 and TRBJ1-5, with D unresolved. Trimming took 1 base from V and 0 from J, leaving 10 bases between them. The CDR3 covers 15 residues. Looked up from germline, CDR1 is GTSNPN and CDR2 is SVGIG (reference sequence). This CDR3 reads CAWSAWTYSNQPQHF. In DNA, the CDR3 is TGTGCCTGGAGTGCCTGGACTTATAGCAATCAGCCCCAGCATTTT.

The chain uses TRBV7-2 and TRBJ2-1; D remains ambiguous. This CDR3 contains 13 residues. The V gene lost 4 bases and the J gene lost 5 bases, with 9 bases spanning the gap. CDR1 is SGHTA and CDR2 is FQGNSA in the germline V gene. The CDR3 spells CASSSSRDNEQFF. The CDR3 DNA follows: TGTGCCAGCAGCTCCAGCCGTGACAATGAGCAGTTCTTC.

J is TRBJ1-1 and V is TRBV2, with D possibly being TRBD1 (5 bases). Trimming cost V 8 bases and J 4 bases, with 8 bases left between them. The CDR3 totals 11 residues. Germline loops: CDR1 SNHLY, CDR2 FYNNEI. CDR3 nucleotides: TGTGCCAGCGGGGGGATCACTGAAGCTTTCTTT. Its protein product is CASGGITEAFF.

The rearrangement uses TRBV9 and TRBJ2-1, with no clear D. In germline, CDR1 is SGDLS, CDR2 YYNGEE. The CDR3 consists of 15 residues. Trimming left V 4 bases short and J 0 bases short, with 11 bases between. CDR3 sequence reads: CASSPTPSSYNEQFF. The CDR3 coding sequence is TGTGCCAGCAGCCCCACTCCTAGCTCCTACAATGAGCAGTTCTTC.